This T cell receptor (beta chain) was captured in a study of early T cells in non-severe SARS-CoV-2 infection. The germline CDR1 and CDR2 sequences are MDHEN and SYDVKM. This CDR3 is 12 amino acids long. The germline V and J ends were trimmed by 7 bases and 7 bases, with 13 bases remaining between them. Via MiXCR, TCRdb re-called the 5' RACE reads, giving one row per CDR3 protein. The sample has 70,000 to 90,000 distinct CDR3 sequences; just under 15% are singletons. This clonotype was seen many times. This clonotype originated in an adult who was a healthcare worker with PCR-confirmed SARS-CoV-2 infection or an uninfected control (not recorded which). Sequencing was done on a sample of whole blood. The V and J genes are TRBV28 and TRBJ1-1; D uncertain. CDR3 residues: CASIRSQFEAFF. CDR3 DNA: TGTGCCAGCATAAGGAGCCAGTTTGAAGCTTTCTTT.